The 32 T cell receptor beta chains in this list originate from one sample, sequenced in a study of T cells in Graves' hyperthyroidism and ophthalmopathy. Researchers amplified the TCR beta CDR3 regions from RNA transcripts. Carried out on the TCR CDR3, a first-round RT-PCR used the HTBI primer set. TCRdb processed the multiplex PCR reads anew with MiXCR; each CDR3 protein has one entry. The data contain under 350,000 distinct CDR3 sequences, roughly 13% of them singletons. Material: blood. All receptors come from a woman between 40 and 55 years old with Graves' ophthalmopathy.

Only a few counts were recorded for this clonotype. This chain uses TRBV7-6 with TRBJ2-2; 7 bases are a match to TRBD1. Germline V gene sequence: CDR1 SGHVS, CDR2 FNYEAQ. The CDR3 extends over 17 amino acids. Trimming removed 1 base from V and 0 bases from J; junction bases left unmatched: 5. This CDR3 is CASSLVYGQANTGELFF. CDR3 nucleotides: TGTGCCAGCAGCTTAGTATATGGACAGGCGAACACCGGGGAGCTGTTTTTT.

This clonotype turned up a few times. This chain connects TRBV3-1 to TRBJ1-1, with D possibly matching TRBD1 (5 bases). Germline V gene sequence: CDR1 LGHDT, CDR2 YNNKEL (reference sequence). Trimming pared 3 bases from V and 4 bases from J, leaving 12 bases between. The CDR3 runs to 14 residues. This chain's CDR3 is CASSQGVYPTEAFF. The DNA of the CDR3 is TGTGCCAGCAGCCAGGGGGTTTACCCCACTGAAGCTTTCTTT.

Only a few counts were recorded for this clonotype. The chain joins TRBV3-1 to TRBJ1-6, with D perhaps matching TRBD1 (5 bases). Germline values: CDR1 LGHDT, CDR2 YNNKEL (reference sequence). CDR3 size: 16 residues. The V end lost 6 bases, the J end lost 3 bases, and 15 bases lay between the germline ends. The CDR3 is CASSRGSGNYNSPLHF. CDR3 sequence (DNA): TGTGCCAGCAGTCGGGGGTCAGGAAACTATAATTCACCCCTCCACTTT.

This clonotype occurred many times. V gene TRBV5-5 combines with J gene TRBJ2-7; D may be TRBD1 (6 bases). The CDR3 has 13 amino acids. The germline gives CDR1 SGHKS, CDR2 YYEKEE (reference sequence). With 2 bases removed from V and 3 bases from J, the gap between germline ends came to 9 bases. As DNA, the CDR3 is TGTGCCAGCAGCTTTGGCAGGGGCTACGAGCAGTACTTC. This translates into CASSFGRGYEQYF.

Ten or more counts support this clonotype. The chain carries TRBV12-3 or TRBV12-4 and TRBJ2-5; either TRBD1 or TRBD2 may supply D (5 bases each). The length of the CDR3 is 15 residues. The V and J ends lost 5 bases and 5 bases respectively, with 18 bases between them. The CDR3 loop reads CASSPPGGWEETQYF. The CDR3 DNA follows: TGTGCCAGCAGTCCGCCTGGGGGATGGGAGGAGACCCAGTACTTC.

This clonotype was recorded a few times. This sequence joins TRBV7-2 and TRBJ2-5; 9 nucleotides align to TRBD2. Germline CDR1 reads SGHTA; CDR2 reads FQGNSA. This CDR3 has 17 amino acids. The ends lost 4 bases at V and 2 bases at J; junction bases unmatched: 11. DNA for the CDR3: TGTGCCAGCAGCTCAGGTGGAAGCGGGGGGATACAAGAGACCCAGTACTTC. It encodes CASSSGGSGGIQETQYF.

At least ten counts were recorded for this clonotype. The CDR3 spells CSARDLRGSNEQFF. CDR3 sequence (DNA): TGCAGTGCTAGAGATCTTCGGGGTAGCAATGAGCAGTTCTTC. The chain uses TRBV20-1 and TRBJ2-1, with a weak D call TRBD2 (5 bases). V was cut by 0 bases and J by 6 bases, with 12 bases left in between. Germline-derived CDR1 and CDR2 are DFQATT and SNEGSKA (reference sequence). CDR3 length: 14 amino acids.

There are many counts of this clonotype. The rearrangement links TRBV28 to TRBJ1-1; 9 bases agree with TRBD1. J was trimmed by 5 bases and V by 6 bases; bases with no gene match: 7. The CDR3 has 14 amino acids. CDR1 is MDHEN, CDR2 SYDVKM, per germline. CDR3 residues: CASRLGQGWTEAFF. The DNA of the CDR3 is TGTGCCAGCAGGTTAGGACAGGGGTGGACTGAAGCTTTCTTT.

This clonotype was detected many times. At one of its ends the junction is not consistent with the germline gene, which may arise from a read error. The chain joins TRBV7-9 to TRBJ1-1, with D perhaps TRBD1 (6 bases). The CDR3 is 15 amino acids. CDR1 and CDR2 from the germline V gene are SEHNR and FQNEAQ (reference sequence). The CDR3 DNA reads TGTGCCAGCACCTTAGATGGGGGGCTGAGCACTGAAGCTTTCTTT. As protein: CASTLDGGLSTEAFF.

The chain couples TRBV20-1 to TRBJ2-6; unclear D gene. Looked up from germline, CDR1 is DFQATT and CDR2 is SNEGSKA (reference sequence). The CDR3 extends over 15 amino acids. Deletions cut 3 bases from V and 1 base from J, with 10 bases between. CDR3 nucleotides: TGCAGTGCTAGGGCGGTCGGATCTGGGGCCAACGTCCTGACTTTC. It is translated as CSARAVGSGANVLTF.

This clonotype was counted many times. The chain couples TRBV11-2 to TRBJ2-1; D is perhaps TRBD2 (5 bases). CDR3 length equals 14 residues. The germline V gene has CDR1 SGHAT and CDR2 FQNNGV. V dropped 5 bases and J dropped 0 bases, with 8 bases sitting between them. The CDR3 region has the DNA TGTGCCAGCAGCCCGACTAACTCCTACAATGAGCAGTTCTTC. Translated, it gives CASSPTNSYNEQFF. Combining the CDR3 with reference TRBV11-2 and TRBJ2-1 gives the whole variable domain EAGVAQSPRYKIIEKRQSVAFWCNPISGHATLYWYQQILGQGPKLLIQFQNNGVVDDSQLPKDRFSAERLKGVDSTLKIQPAKLEDSAVYLCASSPTNSYNEQFFGPGTRLTVL.

The CDR3: CASSLAPGGSPDQETQYF. The DNA of the CDR3 is TGTGCCAGCAGCTTAGCGCCGGGGGGTTCGCCAGACCAAGAGACCCAGTACTTC. The chain couples TRBV7-8 to TRBJ2-5; 7 bases fit TRBD2. This CDR3 is 18 amino acids long. V gave up 0 bases and J gave up 0 bases; unmatched junction bases: 10. Looked up from germline, CDR1 is SGHVS and CDR2 is FQNEAQ.

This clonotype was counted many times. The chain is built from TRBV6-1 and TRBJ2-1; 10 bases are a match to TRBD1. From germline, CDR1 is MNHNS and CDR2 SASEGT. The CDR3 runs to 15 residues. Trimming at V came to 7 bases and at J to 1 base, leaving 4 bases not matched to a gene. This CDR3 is CASIGQGVSYNEQFF. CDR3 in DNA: TGTGCCAGCATCGGACAGGGGGTGTCCTACAATGAGCAGTTCTTC.

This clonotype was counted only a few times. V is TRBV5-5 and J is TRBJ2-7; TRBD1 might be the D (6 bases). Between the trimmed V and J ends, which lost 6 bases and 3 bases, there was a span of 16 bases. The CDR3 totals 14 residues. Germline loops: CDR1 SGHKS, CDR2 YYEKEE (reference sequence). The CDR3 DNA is TGTGCCAGCAACCCACAGGGTTCGAACTACGAGCAGTACTTC. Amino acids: CASNPQGSNYEQYF.

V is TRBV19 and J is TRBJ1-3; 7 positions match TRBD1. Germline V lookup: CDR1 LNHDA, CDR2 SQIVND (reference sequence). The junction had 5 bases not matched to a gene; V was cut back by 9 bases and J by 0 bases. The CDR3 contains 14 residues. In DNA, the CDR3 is TGTGCCAGCGGGACAGTGAGCTCTGGAAACACCATATATTTT. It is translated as CASGTVSSGNTIYF.

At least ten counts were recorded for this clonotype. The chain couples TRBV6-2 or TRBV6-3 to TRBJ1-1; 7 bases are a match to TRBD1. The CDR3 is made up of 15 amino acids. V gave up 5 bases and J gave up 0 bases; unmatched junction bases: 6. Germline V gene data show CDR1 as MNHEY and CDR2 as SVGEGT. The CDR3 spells CASSGQDFMNTEAFF. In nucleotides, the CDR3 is TGTGCCAGCAGTGGACAGGACTTCATGAACACTGAAGCTTTCTTT.

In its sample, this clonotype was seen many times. The CDR3 coding sequence is TGTGCCATCAGTGAGTCGCGAGGGGGCAGGGGAGAGACCCAGTACTTC. This encodes CAISESRGGRGETQYF. V and J are TRBV10-3 and TRBJ2-5, with TRBD1 matching over 7 bases. CDR1 and CDR2 from the germline V gene are ENHRY and SYGVKD. The CDR3 is made up of 16 amino acids. V dropped 0 bases and J dropped 4; count of bases not matched to a gene: 8.

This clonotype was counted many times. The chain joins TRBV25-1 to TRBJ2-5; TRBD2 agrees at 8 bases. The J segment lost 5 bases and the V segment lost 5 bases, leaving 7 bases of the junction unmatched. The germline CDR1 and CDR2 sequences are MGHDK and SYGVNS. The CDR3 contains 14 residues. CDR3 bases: TGTGCCAGCAGTTCCGGGAGGGCAGGGGAGACCCAGTACTTC. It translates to CASSSGRAGETQYF.

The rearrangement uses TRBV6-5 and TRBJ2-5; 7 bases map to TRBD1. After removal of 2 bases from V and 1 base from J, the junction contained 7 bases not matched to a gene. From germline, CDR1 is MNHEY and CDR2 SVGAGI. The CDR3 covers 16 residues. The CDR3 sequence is CASSYEGALGQETQYF. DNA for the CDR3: TGTGCCAGCAGTTACGAGGGGGCGTTAGGCCAAGAGACCCAGTACTTC.

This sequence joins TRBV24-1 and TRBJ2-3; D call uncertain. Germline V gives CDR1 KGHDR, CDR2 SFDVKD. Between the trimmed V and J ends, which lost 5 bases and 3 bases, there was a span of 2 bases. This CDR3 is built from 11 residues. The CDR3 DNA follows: TGTGCCACCAGTGCTACAGATACGCAGTATTTT. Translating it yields CATSATDTQYF.

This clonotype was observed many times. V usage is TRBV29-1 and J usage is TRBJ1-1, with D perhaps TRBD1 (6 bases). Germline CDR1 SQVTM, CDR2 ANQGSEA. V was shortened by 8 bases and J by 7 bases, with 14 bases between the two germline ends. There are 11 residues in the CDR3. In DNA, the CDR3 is TGCAGCTCCGACCCGGACAGTGAAGCTTTCTTT. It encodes CSSDPDSEAFF.

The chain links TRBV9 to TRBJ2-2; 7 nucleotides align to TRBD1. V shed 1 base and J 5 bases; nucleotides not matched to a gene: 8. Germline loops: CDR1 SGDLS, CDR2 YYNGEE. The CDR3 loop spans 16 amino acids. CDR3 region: CASSVPSTGVTGELFF. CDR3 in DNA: TGTGCCAGCAGCGTACCGTCCACAGGGGTTACCGGGGAGCTGTTTTTT.

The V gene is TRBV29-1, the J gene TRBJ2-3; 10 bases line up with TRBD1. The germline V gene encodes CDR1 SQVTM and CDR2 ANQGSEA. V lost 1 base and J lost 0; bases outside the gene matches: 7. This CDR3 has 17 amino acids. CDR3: CSVEGEGQGTSTDTQYF. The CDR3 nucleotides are TGCAGCGTTGAAGGAGAGGGACAGGGGACTAGCACAGATACGCAGTATTTT.

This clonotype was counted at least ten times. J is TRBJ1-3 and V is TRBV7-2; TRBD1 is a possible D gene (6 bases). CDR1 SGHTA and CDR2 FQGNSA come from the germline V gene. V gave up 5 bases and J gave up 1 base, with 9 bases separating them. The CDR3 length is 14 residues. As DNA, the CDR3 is TGTGCCAGCAGCCCAGGGGTATCTGGAAACACCATATATTTT. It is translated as CASSPGVSGNTIYF.

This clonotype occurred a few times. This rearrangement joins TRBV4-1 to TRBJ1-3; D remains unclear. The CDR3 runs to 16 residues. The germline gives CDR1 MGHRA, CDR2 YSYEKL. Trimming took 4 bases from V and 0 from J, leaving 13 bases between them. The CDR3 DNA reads TGCGCCAGCAGCCGAGAGACGAGACCCTCTGGAAACACCATATATTTT. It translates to CASSRETRPSGNTIYF.

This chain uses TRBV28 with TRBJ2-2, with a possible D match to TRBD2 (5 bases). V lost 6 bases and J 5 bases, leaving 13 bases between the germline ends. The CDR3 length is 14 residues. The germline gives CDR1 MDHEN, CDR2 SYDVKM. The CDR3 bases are TGTGCCAGCAGCCTTCAAGCGGTTACCGGGGAGCTGTTTTTT. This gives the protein CASSLQAVTGELFF. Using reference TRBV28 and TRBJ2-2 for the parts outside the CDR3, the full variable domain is DVKVTQSSRYLVKRTGEKVFLECVQDMDHENMFWYRQDPGLGLRLIYFSYDVKMKEKGDIPEGYSVSREKKERFSLILESASTNQTSMYLCASSLQAVTGELFFGEGSRLTVL.

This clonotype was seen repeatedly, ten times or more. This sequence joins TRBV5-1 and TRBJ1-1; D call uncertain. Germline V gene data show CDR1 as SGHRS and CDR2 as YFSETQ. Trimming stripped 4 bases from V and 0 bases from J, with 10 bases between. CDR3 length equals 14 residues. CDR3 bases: TGCGCCAGCAGCATTGGTGACATGAACACTGAAGCTTTCTTT. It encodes CASSIGDMNTEAFF.

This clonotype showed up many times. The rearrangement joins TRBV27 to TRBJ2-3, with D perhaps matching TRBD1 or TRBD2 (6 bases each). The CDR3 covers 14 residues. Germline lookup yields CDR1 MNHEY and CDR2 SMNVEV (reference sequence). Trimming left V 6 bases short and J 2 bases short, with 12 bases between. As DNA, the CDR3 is TGTGCCAGCAGAAAAGGGGGGAACACAGATACGCAGTATTTT. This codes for CASRKGGNTDTQYF.

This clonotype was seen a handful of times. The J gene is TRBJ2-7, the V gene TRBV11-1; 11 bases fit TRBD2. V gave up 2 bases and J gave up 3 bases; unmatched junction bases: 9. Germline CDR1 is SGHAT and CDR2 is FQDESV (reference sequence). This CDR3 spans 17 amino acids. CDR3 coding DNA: TGTGCCAGCAGCTTAACCCAGGGAACTAGCGGGGGCTACGAGCAGTACTTC. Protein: CASSLTQGTSGGYEQYF.

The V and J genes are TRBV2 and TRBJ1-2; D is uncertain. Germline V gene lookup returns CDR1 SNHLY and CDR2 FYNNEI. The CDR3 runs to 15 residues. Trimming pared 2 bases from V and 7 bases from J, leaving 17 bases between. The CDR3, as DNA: TGTGCCAGCAGTGAATCGGGGTACCCGAGCGGTGGCTACACCTTC. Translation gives CASSESGYPSGGYTF.

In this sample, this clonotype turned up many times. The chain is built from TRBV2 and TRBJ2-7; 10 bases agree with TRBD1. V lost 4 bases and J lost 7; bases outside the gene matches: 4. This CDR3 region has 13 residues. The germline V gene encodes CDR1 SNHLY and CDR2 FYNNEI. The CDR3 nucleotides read TGTGCCAGCAGTGGACAGGGGGCCGAAGAGCAGTACTTC. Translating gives CASSGQGAEEQYF. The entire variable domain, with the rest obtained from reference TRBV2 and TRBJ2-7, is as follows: EPEVTQTPSHQVTQMGQEVILRCVPISNHLYFYWYRQILGQKVEFLVSFYNNEISEKSEIFDDQFSVERPDGSNFTLKIRSTKLEDSAMYFCASSGQGAEEQYFGPGTRLTVT.

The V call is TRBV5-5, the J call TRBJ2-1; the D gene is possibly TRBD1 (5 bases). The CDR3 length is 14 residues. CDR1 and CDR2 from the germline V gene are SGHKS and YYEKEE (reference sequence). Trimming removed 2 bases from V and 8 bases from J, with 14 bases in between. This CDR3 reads CASSFQTGLDEQFF. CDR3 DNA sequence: TGTGCCAGCAGCTTCCAAACAGGATTAGATGAGCAGTTCTTC.